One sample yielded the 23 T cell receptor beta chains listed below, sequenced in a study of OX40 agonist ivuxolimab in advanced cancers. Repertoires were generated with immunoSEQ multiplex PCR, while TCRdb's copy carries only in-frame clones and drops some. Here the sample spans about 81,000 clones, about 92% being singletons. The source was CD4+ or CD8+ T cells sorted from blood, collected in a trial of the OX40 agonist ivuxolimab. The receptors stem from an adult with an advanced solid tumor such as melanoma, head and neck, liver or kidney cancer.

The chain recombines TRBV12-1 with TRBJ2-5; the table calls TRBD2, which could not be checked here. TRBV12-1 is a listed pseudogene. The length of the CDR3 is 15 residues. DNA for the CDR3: TGTGCCAGCAGCTTTCTGGCGGGGACCCAAGAGACCCAGTACTTC. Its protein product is CASSFLAGTQETQYF.

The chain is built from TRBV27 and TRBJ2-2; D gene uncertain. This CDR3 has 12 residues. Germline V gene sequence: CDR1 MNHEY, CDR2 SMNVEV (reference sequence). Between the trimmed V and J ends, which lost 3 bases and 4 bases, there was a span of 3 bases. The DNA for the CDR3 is TGTGCCAGCAGTTTCCTCACCGGGGAGCTGTTTTTT. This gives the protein CASSFLTGELFF.

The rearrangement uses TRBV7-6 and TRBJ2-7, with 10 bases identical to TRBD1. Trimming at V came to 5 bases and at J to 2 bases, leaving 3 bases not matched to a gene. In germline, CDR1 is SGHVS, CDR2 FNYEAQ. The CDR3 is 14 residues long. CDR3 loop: CASSTGQGAYEQYF. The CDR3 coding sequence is TGTGCCAGCAGCACAGGACAGGGGGCCTACGAGCAGTACTTC. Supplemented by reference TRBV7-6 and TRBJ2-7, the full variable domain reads GAGVSQSPRYKVTKRGQDVALRCDPISGHVSLYWYRQALGQGPEFLTYFNYEAQQDKSGLPNDRFSAERPEGSISTLTIQRTEQRDSAMYRCASSTGQGAYEQYFGPGTRLTVT.

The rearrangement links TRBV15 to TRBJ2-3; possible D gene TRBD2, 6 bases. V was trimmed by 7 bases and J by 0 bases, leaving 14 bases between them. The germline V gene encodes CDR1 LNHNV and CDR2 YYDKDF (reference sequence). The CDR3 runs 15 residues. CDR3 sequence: CATTLERVSTDTQYF. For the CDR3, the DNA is TGTGCCACCACATTGGAGCGGGTTAGCACAGATACGCAGTATTTT.

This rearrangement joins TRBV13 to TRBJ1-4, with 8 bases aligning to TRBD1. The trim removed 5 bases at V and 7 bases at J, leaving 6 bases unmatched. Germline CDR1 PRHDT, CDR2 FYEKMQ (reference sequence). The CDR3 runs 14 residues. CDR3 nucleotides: TGTGCCAGCAGCATCACAGGGGGGCTTGAAAAACTGTTTTTT. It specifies CASSITGGLEKLFF.

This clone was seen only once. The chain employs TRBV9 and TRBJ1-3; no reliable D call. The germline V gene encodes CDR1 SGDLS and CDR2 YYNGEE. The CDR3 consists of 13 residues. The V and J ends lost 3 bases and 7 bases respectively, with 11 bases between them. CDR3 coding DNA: TGTGCCAGCAGCGGTTCTACGGGTAACACCATATATTTT. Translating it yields CASSGSTGNTIYF.

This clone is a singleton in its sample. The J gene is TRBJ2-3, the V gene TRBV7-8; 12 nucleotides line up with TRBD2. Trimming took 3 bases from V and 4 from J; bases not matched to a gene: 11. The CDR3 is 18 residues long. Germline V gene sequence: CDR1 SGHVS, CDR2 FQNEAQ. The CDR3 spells CASSLLLAGGEGADTQYF. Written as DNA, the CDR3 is TGTGCCAGCAGCTTGCTACTAGCGGGAGGCGAGGGGGCAGATACGCAGTATTTT.

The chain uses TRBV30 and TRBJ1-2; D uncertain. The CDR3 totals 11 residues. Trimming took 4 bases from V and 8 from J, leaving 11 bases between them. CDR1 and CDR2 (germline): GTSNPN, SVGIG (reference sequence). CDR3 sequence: CAWTEGNGYTF. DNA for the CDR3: TGTGCCTGGACGGAAGGGAACGGCTACACCTTC.

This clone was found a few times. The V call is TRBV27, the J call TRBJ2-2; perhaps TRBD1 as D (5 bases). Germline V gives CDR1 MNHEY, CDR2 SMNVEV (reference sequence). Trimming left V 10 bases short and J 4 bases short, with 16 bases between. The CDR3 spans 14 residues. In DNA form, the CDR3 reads TGTGCCATGGAGAAACGCCAGGGCACCGGGGAGCTGTTTTTT. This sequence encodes CAMEKRQGTGELFF.

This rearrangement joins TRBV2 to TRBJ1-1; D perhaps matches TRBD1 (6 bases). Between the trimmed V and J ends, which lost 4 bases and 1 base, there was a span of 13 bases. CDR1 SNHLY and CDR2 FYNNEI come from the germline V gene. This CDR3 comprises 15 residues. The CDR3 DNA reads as TGTGCCAGCAGTGTTGGGGGGCAGGGGAACACTGAAGCTTTCTTT. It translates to CASSVGGQGNTEAFF.

This chain's CDR3 is CASSLGDVGMNTEAFF. The DNA for the CDR3 is TGTGCCAGCAGTTTAGGGGATGTGGGGATGAACACTGAAGCTTTCTTT. The chain employs TRBV28 and TRBJ1-1; D ambiguous. CDR1 MDHEN and CDR2 SYDVKM come from the germline V gene. The length of the CDR3 is 16 residues. Trimming left V 2 bases short and J 0 bases short, with 13 bases between. Based on the CDR3 plus reference TRBV28 and TRBJ1-1, the full variable domain is DVKVTQSSRYLVKRTGEKVFLECVQDMDHENMFWYRQDPGLGLRLIYFSYDVKMKEKGDIPEGYSVSREKKERFSLILESASTNQTSMYLCASSLGDVGMNTEAFFGQGTRLTVV.

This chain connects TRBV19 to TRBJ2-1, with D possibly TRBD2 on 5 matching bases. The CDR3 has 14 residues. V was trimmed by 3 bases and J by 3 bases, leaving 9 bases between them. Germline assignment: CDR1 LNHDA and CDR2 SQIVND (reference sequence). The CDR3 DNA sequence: TGTGCCAGTAGTATCTCCAGCGGCTACAATGAGCAGTTCTTC. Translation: CASSISSGYNEQFF.

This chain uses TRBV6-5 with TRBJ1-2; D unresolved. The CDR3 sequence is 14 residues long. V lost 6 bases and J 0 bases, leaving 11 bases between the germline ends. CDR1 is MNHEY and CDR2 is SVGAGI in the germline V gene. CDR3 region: CASRLDGPNYGYTF. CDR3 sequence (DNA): TGTGCCAGCAGATTGGACGGTCCTAACTATGGCTACACCTTC.

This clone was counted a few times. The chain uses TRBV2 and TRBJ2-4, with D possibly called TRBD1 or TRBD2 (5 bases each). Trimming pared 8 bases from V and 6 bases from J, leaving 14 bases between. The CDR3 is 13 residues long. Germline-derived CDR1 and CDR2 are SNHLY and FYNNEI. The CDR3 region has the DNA TGTGCCAGCCTTGGGGACGGGACAAACATTCAGTACTTC. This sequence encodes CASLGDGTNIQYF. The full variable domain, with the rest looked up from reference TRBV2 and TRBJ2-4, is EPEVTQTPSHQVTQMGQEVILRCVPISNHLYFYWYRQILGQKVEFLVSFYNNEISEKSEIFDDQFSVERPDGSNFTLKIRSTKLEDSAMYFCASLGDGTNIQYFGAGTRLSVL.

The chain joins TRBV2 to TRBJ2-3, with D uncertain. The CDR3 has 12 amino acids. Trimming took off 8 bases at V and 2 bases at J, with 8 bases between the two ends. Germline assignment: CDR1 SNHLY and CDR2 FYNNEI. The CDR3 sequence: CASLVNTDTQYF. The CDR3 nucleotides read TGTGCCAGCTTGGTGAACACAGATACGCAGTATTTT.

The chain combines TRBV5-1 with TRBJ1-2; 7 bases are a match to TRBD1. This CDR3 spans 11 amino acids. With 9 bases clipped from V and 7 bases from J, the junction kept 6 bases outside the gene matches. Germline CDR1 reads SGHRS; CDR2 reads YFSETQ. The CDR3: CATRQGGGYTF. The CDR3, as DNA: TGCGCCACCCGTCAGGGGGGTGGCTACACCTTC.

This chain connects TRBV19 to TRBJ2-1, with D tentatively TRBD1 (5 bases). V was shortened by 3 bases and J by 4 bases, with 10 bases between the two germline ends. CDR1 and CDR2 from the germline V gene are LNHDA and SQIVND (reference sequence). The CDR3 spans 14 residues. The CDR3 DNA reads TGTGCCAGTAGTATGGTGGACACTTACAATGAGCAGTTCTTC. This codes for CASSMVDTYNEQFF.

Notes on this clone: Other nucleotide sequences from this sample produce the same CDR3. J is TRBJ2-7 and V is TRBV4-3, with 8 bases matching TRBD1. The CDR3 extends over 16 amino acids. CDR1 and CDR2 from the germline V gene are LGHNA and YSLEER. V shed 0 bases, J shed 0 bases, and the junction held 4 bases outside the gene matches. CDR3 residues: CASSQDTGQGSYEQYF. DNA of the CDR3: TGCGCCAGCAGCCAAGACACAGGACAGGGCTCCTACGAGCAGTACTTC.

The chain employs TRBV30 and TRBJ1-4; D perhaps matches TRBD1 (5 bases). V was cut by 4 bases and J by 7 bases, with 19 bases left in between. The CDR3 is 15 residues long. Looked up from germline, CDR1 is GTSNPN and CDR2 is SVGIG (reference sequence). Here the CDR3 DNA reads TGTGCCTGGACCAGAGGGTGGGGGGTTGGTGAAAAACTGTTTTTT. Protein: CAWTRGWGVGEKLFF.

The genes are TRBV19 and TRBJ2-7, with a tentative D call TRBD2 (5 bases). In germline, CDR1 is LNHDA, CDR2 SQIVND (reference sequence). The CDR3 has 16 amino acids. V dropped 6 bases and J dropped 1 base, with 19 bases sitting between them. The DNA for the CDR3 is TGTGCCAGTAGCGATCTCCTCGGGATGTTTTCCTACGAGCAGTACTTC. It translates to CASSDLLGMFSYEQYF.

Here the CDR3 reads CASRTANQPQHF. CDR3 DNA: TGTGCCAGTAGGACCGCCAATCAGCCCCAGCATTTT. The chain carries TRBV19 and TRBJ1-5; D is uncertain. The CDR3 runs 12 residues. CDR1 is LNHDA and CDR2 is SQIVND in the germline V gene (reference sequence). V dropped 6 bases and J dropped 3 bases, with 6 bases sitting between them.

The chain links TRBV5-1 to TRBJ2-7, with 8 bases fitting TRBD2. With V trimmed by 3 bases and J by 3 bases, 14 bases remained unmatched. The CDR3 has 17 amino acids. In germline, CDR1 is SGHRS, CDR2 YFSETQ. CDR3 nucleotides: TGCGCCAGCAGCTACAGCCCTACTGAGCGGGGGAACTACGAGCAGTACTTC. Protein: CASSYSPTERGNYEQYF.

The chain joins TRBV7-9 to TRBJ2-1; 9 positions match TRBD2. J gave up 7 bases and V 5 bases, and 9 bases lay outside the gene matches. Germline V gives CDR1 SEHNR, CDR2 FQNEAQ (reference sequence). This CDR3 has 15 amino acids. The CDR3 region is CASSASGLAVNEQFF. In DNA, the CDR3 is TGTGCCAGCAGCGCCTCGGGACTAGCAGTAAATGAGCAGTTCTTC.